This TCR beta chain was sequenced for a study of shared clonotypes between healthy human individuals. Broader study findings: Investigators collected only blood, and repertoires in tissues likely differ. Memory subsets generally showed smaller estimated richness than naive subsets did.

V lost 4 bases and J lost 6, with 13 bases in between. CDR3 length: 13 residues. Germline CDR1 reads SEHNR; CDR2 reads FQNEAQ (reference sequence). With regard to this clone: What it recognizes is unknown.

The protocol was immunoSEQ multiplex PCR, while the TCRdb copy is restricted to in-frame clones and leaves out a portion. The table includes about 580,000 clones, about 98% detected once. CD8 cells regarded as naive lacked CD45RO, were positively chosen for CCR7, and omitted terminally differentiated effector memory CD45RA+ cells. The TCR was taken from a man aged 25 to 40 in good health. The chain combines TRBV7-9 with TRBJ2-7; no definite D call. Sequences were obtained from naive CD8+ T cells sorted from blood. CDR3: CASSSPQSSEQYF. CDR3 DNA sequence: TGTGCCAGCAGCTCTCCCCAGAGCTCCGAGCAGTACTTC.